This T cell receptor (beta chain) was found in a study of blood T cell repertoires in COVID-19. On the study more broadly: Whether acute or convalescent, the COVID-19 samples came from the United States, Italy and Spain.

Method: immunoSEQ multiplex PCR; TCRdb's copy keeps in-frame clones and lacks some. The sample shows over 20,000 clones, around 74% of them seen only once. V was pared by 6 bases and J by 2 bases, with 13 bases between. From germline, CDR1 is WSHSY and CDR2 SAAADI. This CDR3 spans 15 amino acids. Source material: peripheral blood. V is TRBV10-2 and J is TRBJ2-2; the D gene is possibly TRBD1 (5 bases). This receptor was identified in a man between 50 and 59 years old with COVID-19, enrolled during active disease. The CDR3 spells CASRKQELNTGELFF. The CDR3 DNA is TGCGCCAGCAGGAAACAGGAACTTAACACCGGGGAGCTGTTTTTT.